The T cell receptor (beta chain) under discussion was sequenced for a study of T-cell memory formation after mild COVID-19. About this clonotype itself: What it binds is unknown.

CDR3 length: 17 residues. Germline V CDR1 and CDR2: SGDLS, YYNGEE. V lost 4 bases to trimming and J lost 1 base, with 18 bases between them. TCRdb re-analysed the 5' RACE reads in MiXCR, keeping a single row per CDR3 protein. In the table there are about half a million distinct CDR3 sequences, 15% to 20% of which are singletons. Study-level results: Clones contracting day 15 to 85 were balanced CD4/CD8; later expanders leaned CD4+. The authors left the SARS-CoV-2 specificity of second-wave clones peaking on day 37 unconfirmed. Pre-infection memory harbored some responding clones, suggesting cross-reactive memory joined.

Source material: PBMCs or a T cell subset sorted from them (not recorded which). The chain links TRBV9 to TRBJ2-1; weak D call: TRBD2 (7 bases). This clonotype originated in an adult woman who had mild COVID-19 (a few samples of this study predate the infection). Cell type and time point are not known. As DNA, the CDR3 is TGTGCCAGCAGCTCGGGGGGACAATCATGGTCCTACAATGAGCAGTTCTTC. It translates to CASSSGGQSWSYNEQFF.